The present T cell receptor (beta chain) was sequenced within a study of vaccination and CD4 T cells after COVID-19. Across the whole study: Six males and four females, two Hispanic, made up the convalescents. Post-COVID specimens were obtained a median 101 days after diagnosis (range 35 to 161).

The Oncomine TCR Beta short-read assay sequenced DNA from cultured CD4+ T cells. TCRdb re-derived calls from the PCR reads in MiXCR, one entry per CDR3 protein. The sample records tens of thousands of distinct CDR3 sequences, around 42% being singletons. With regard to this clonotype: The antigen remains unidentified.

Trimming stripped 0 bases from V and 3 bases from J, with 14 bases between. This CDR3 comprises 16 residues. Germline V lookup: CDR1 SGHNT, CDR2 YENEEA. Treatment meaning: approximately 9-day PBMC culture with coronavirus spike peptide pools or control peptides (ViraFEST assay). Alongside about 9.1 IU/ml IL-2 and about 9.5 ug/ml peptide pools, PBMCs were cultured at a few million per well. This clonotype originated in a human donor who received a COVID-19 vaccine. The V call is TRBV11-3, the J call TRBJ1-1; D unclear. The material sequenced was CD4+ T cells from blood, cultured in vitro, taken before SARS-CoV-2 vaccination. The CDR3 coding sequence is TGTGCCAGCAGCTTAGATTTCGGGGTCATAGACACTGAAGCTTTCTTT. Protein sequence: CASSLDFGVIDTEAFF. Using reference TRBV11-3 and TRBJ1-1 for the parts outside the CDR3, the full variable domain is EAGVVQSPRYKIIEKKQPVAFWCNPISGHNTLYWYLQNLGQGPELLIRYENEEAVDDSQLPKDRFSAERLKGVDSTLKIQPAELGDSAVYLCASSLDFGVIDTEAFFGQGTRLTVV.